The next 22 T cell receptor beta chains were all read from a single sample in a study of blood T cell repertoires in COVID-19. Only in-frame clones appear in the TCRdb table, and some are missing; sequencing was by immunoSEQ multiplex PCR. Of 80,000 to 100,000 clones listed, roughly 82% are singletons. The sample consisted of peripheral blood. The receptors here all came from a man aged 65 to 79 with active or convalescent COVID-19.

The chain employs TRBV30 and TRBJ2-7, with TRBD2 matching over 11 bases. This CDR3 has 16 amino acids. Germline V gives CDR1 GTSNPN, CDR2 SVGIG (reference sequence). J lost 4 bases, V lost 0 bases, and 8 bases had no gene match. The CDR3 coding sequence is TGTGCCTGGAGTGTTATAGCGGGGGGGCCCTCGTACGAGCAGTACTTC. Protein sequence: CAWSVIAGGPSYEQYF.

The V and J genes are TRBV6-1 and TRBJ1-4; 8 bases align to TRBD1. Germline-derived CDR1 and CDR2 are MNHNS and SASEGT. The V and J ends lost 4 bases and 3 bases, in that order; junction bases with no gene match: 10. The length of the CDR3 is 17 residues. CDR3: CASSASRQGMSNEKLFF. CDR3 sequence (DNA): TGTGCCAGCAGTGCATCTCGACAGGGGATGTCTAATGAAAAACTGTTTTTT.

The chain recombines TRBV4-1 with TRBJ2-1; D may be TRBD1 (6 bases). This CDR3 is built from 16 residues. V lost 4 bases and J 9 bases, leaving 22 bases between the germline ends. CDR1 is MGHRA and CDR2 is YSYEKL in the germline V gene. The CDR3 spells CASSPANVGRGGEQFF. CDR3 in DNA: TGCGCCAGCAGCCCGGCTAACGTCGGACGAGGGGGTGAGCAGTTCTTC.

The sample holds one count of this clone. The V call is TRBV11-1, the J call TRBJ2-1, with unresolved D. The germline V gene encodes CDR1 SGHAT and CDR2 FQDESV (reference sequence). V lost 2 bases, J lost 13 bases, and 18 bases lay in between. CDR3 length: 14 residues. The CDR3, as DNA: TGTGCCAGCAGCTTATCGGCACAGCACGGCCGCCAGTTCTTC. It codes for CASSLSAQHGRQFF.

The chain joins TRBV4-3 to TRBJ2-5; tentatively, D is TRBD2 (5 bases). Trimming shortened V by 2 bases and J by 4 bases, and 11 bases separated the two germline ends. The CDR3 runs to 14 residues. Germline V gene data show CDR1 as LGHNA and CDR2 as YSLEER. CDR3: CASSQTRGVETQYF. The CDR3 region has the DNA TGCGCCAGCAGCCAAACCCGGGGAGTAGAGACCCAGTACTTC.

The chain joins TRBV10-3 to TRBJ1-1; 9 bases fit TRBD1. The germline V gene encodes CDR1 ENHRY and CDR2 SYGVKD. This CDR3 contains 15 residues. The trim removed 0 bases at V and 6 bases at J, leaving 5 bases unmatched. CDR3 region: CAISESTGGESEAFF. DNA for the CDR3: TGTGCCATCAGTGAGTCTACAGGGGGCGAATCTGAAGCTTTCTTT.

This chain uses TRBV29-1 with TRBJ1-2, with D possibly TRBD1 on 5 matching bases. V was pared by 8 bases and J by 6 bases, with 13 bases between. The CDR3 sequence is 11 residues long. Per the germline V gene, CDR1 is SQVTM and CDR2 is ANQGSEA. CDR3 loop: CSLKWGDGYTF. The CDR3 nucleotides are TGCAGCCTTAAATGGGGCGATGGCTACACCTTC. Based on the CDR3 plus reference TRBV29-1 and TRBJ1-2, the full variable domain is SAVISQKPSRDICQRGTSLTIQCQVDSQVTMMFWYRQQPGQSLTLIATANQGSEATYESGFVIDKFPISRPNLTFSTLTVSNMSPEDSSIYLCSLKWGDGYTFGSGTRLTVV.

The chain uses TRBV9 and TRBJ1-1; 9 positions match TRBD1. This CDR3 comprises 15 residues. Looked up from germline, CDR1 is SGDLS and CDR2 is YYNGEE. V dropped 4 bases and J dropped 4; count of bases not matched to a gene: 8. CDR3 sequence (DNA): TGTGCCAGCAGCTCCGGACAGGGGATAGGCACTGAAGCTTTCTTT. It yields the protein CASSSGQGIGTEAFF.

The rearrangement joins TRBV7-6 to TRBJ1-1; D remains unclear. The V end lost 2 bases, the J end lost 3 bases, and 7 bases lay between the germline ends. The CDR3 loop spans 13 amino acids. The germline CDR1 and CDR2 sequences are SGHVS and FNYEAQ. The CDR3 coding sequence is TGTGCCAGCAGCTTATCGAGGGACACTGAAGCTTTCTTT. This gives the protein CASSLSRDTEAFF. The full variable domain, its missing parts supplied by reference TRBV7-6 and TRBJ1-1, is GAGVSQSPRYKVTKRGQDVALRCDPISGHVSLYWYRQALGQGPEFLTYFNYEAQQDKSGLPNDRFSAERPEGSISTLTIQRTEQRDSAMYRCASSLSRDTEAFFGQGTRLTVV.

This clone was observed once. This chain links TRBV27 with TRBJ2-1; TRBD2 matches at 9 bases. Germline trimming cut 4 bases from V and 5 bases from J; bases unmatched to any gene: 9. The CDR3 covers 16 residues. CDR1 and CDR2 (germline): MNHEY, SMNVEV (reference sequence). Here the CDR3 DNA reads TGTGCCAGCAGTTCCCTAGCGGGGACCCCCCACAATGAGCAGTTCTTC. Translating it yields CASSSLAGTPHNEQFF.

This clone has only one observation. This chain links TRBV9 with TRBJ2-5; 13 nucleotides match TRBD2. The germline gives CDR1 SGDLS, CDR2 YYNGEE. The CDR3 runs to 16 residues. V was clipped by 4 bases and J by 2 bases; unmatched bases: 5. The CDR3 sequence: CASSTTSGGKQETQYF. DNA of the CDR3: TGTGCCAGCAGCACGACTAGCGGGGGGAAACAAGAGACCCAGTACTTC.

The chain uses TRBV3-1 (or the pseudogene TRBV3-2) and TRBJ1-2; D unresolved. From germline, CDR1 is LGHDT and CDR2 YNNKEL (reference sequence). Trimming removed 0 bases at V and 8 bases at J, with 4 bases between. This CDR3 comprises 11 residues. This CDR3 reads CASSQDKGYTF. The CDR3, as DNA: TGTGCCAGCAGCCAAGATAAAGGCTACACCTTC.

This sequence joins TRBV18 and TRBJ2-2; D possibly corresponds to TRBD1 (6 bases). V shed 4 bases and J shed 7 bases, with 13 bases lying between them. Germline assignment: CDR1 KGHSH and CDR2 LQKENI. The length of the CDR3 is 14 residues. The CDR3 protein is CASSLSRGIGELFF. The CDR3 coding sequence is TGTGCCAGCTCACTCTCCAGGGGAATCGGGGAGCTGTTTTTT.

Points on this clone: At one end the junction does not follow the germline gene, possibly because of a read error. The chain joins TRBV2 to TRBJ1-2, with TRBD1 identical over 9 bases. The CDR3 has 13 amino acids. Germline V gene data show CDR1 as SNHLY and CDR2 as FYNNEI. For the CDR3, the DNA is TGTGCCAGCAGTCGGGACAGGGTGGTCTTACAGGCCTTC. This gives the protein CASSRDRVVLQAF.

A few counts support this clone. This chain joins TRBV11-3 and TRBJ2-1; TRBD1 is a possible D gene (6 bases). The germline V gene has CDR1 SGHNT and CDR2 YENEEA. The CDR3 consists of 14 residues. Trimming removed 6 bases at V and 4 bases at J, with 13 bases between. The chain's CDR3 is CASRPRGEYNEQFF. As DNA, the CDR3 is TGTGCCAGCAGACCCAGGGGAGAATACAATGAGCAGTTCTTC.

J is TRBJ2-2 and V is TRBV18; 11 bases align to TRBD1. The CDR3 runs 15 residues. Trimming cost V 6 bases and J 4 bases; bases outside gene matches: 4. Germline CDR1 and CDR2: KGHSH and LQKENI. The CDR3 loop reads CASSSGTGGTGELFF. The CDR3 DNA reads TGTGCCAGCTCGTCCGGGACAGGGGGCACCGGGGAGCTGTTTTTT. The entire variable domain, with the rest obtained from reference TRBV18 and TRBJ2-2, is as follows: NAGVMQNPRHLVRRRGQEARLRCSPMKGHSHVYWYRQLPEEGLKFMVYLQKENIIDESGMPKERFSAEFPKEGPSILRIQQVVRGDSAAYFCASSSGTGGTGELFFGEGSRLTVL.

V usage is TRBV7-2 and J usage is TRBJ2-3; TRBD2 matches at 14 bases. CDR1 is SGHTA and CDR2 is FQGNSA in the germline V gene. With 1 base clipped from V and 5 bases from J, the junction kept 2 bases outside the gene matches. This CDR3 contains 16 residues. The CDR3 DNA reads as TGTGCCAGCAGCTTAGGACTAGCGGGGGGGCTAGATACGCAGTATTTT. Translating it yields CASSLGLAGGLDTQYF.

This sequence joins TRBV7-9 and TRBJ1-2; 7 nucleotides agree with TRBD1. CDR3 length: 16 residues. Trimming cost V 2 bases and J 0 bases; bases outside gene matches: 6. CDR1 and CDR2 (germline): SEHNR, FQNEAQ (reference sequence). The CDR3 spells CASSLSTGTANYGYTF. The CDR3 DNA follows: TGTGCCAGCAGCTTATCAACCGGGACAGCTAACTATGGCTACACCTTC.

The J gene is TRBJ2-7, the V gene TRBV4-1, with D hard to call. V lost 1 base and J lost 1, with 8 bases in between. Germline-derived CDR1 and CDR2 are MGHRA and YSYEKL. The CDR3 length is 14 residues. CDR3 in DNA: TGCGCCAGCAGCCAAGTTCAACGGTCCTACGAGCAGTACTTC. Translation gives CASSQVQRSYEQYF.

The chain combines TRBV7-8 with TRBJ1-2; D is undetermined. The germline gives CDR1 SGHVS, CDR2 FQNEAQ. CDR3 length equals 14 residues. The ends were cut back, 5 bases at V and 4 bases at J, with 14 bases in the middle. DNA for the CDR3: TGTGCCAGCAGCCCCAGCCTGGGCCTCTATGGCTACACCTTC. This codes for CASSPSLGLYGYTF.

The rearrangement links TRBV11-2 to TRBJ2-1; weak D call: TRBD2 (6 bases). Deletions cut 5 bases from V and 4 bases from J, with 12 bases between. Looked up from germline, CDR1 is SGHAT and CDR2 is FQNNGV. CDR3 length equals 14 residues. The CDR3 DNA follows: TGTGCCAGCAGCATTGTCAGCGGGTACAATGAGCAGTTCTTC. Amino acids: CASSIVSGYNEQFF.

The chain uses TRBV4-2 and TRBJ1-5; D perhaps matches TRBD1 (5 bases). Trimming stripped 0 bases from V and 6 bases from J, with 15 bases between. The CDR3 runs 16 residues. CDR1 is LGHNA, CDR2 YNFKEQ, per germline. CDR3: CASSQEGPGLGQPQHF. CDR3 DNA sequence: TGTGCCAGCAGCCAAGAAGGTCCAGGGCTCGGTCAGCCCCAGCATTTT.